Sequencing of this TCR beta chain was carried out in a study of tumor and adjacent non-tumor tissue in lung cancer. Study in general: The cohort had 12 to 13 adenocarcinoma, 2 squamous cell and 1 small cell patients. The patients, roughly 10 men and roughly 5 women, were roughly 31 to 85 with stage I to III disease.

Three rounds of nested PCR, following a modified ARM-PCR protocol, produced the TCRbeta library. Via MiXCR, TCRdb re-called the multiplex PCR reads, giving one row per CDR3 protein. This repertoire shows about 80,000 distinct CDR3 sequences, about 82% found once; its top ten account for around half. The study, taken as a whole, reports: Tumor TCR diversity, when higher, was linked to shorter survival.

No cell sorting was done before RNA was extracted from the tissue. More than 3 cm separated this lung sample from the edge of the tumor. Germline V CDR1 and CDR2: MNHEY, SVGAGI. CDR3 size: 17 residues. This clonotype was recorded only once. Its antigen is currently unknown. Its ends do not fully match the called genes, so a read error is possible. The rearrangement uses TRBV6-5 and TRBJ2-6; either TRBD1 or TRBD2 may supply D (6 bases each). The sample comprised distant non-tumor lung tissue. The receptor's source is a man aged 60-69 years with non-small cell lung cancer. The CDR3 sequence is CASSLSGASSGVNVLTF. The CDR3 DNA sequence: TGTGCCAGCAGTTTATCGGGGGCCAGCTCTGGAGTCAACGTCCTAACTTTC.